A selection of T cell receptor beta chains follows, all from one sample in a study of human T cells and chemical hapten exposure. From the RACE reads, TCRdb called clonotypes with MiXCR, one entry per CDR3 protein. The sample shows around 42,000 distinct CDR3 sequences, around 11% of them seen only once. Sequencing was performed on whole blood, taken in connection with sensitization to the hapten diphenylcyclopropenone (DPC). These receptors all stem from a woman aged 25 to 39 with alopecia areata. Some clones in this sample may be carry-over from other donors' samples. Both conserved end residues are trimmed from each CDR3.

v_call	j_call	cdr3_aa
TRBV7-9	TRBJ2-2	ASSPGLANTGELF
TRBV28	TRBJ2-7	ASSLIATTYEQY
TRBV5-1	TRBJ1-2	ASSPRQGARGYT
TRBV10-1	TRBJ1-5	ASTLTGRVGQPQH
TRBV12-3/TRBV12-4	TRBJ1-5	ASSLGDSRSNQPQH
TRBV2	TRBJ2-1	ASRPFSSYNEQF
TRBV29-1	TRBJ2-3	SVEGLAGSTDTQY
TRBV28	TRBJ1-5	ASSEGQTSNQPQH
TRBV20-1	TRBJ2-7	SASGSALGYEQY
TRBV4-1	TRBJ1-3	ASSPIMKGPSSGNTIY
TRBV11-2	TRBJ2-4	ASSLAGPLTAQY
TRBV7-2	TRBJ1-4	ASSHRVGQGNEKLF
TRBV29-1	TRBJ2-3	STGQGDGTDTQY
TRBV6-2/TRBV6-3	TRBJ2-1	ASSYPFFRGGGNEQF
TRBV15	TRBJ2-3	ATSSGDSTDTQY
TRBV7-2	TRBJ1-3	ASSLGRGRGNTIY
TRBV25-1	TRBJ1-3	ASSDLDGNTIY
TRBV18	TRBJ2-3	ASSLTYSGADTQY
TRBV6-2/TRBV6-3	TRBJ2-7	ASSYPDRVANYEQY
TRBV30	TRBJ1-5	AWDPGRINQPQH
TRBV6-5	TRBJ1-1	ASSYDRTNTEAF
TRBV3-1	TRBJ2-5	ASSPGLAGGRQETQY
TRBV5-1	TRBJ2-1	ASYREAGRNEQF
TRBV28	TRBJ2-1	ASSSPGGEGSYNEQF
TRBV7-6	TRBJ2-5	ASSFNPRSQETQY
TRBV9	TRBJ2-3	ASSVTSGAADTQY
TRBV6-2/TRBV6-3	TRBJ1-4	ASSSAGYDEKLF
TRBV19	TRBJ2-3	ASSIAPIQGNTDTQY
TRBV18	TRBJ2-5	ASSPPQETQY
TRBV29-1	TRBJ2-5	SAYGGAGETQY
TRBV7-3	TRBJ2-3	ASSLSRDTQY
TRBV7-9	TRBJ2-7	ASSLAVAGGQY
TRBV2	TRBJ2-1	ASSAGTGINEQF
TRBV7-8	TRBJ1-2	ASSLGQGDYGYT
TRBV4-2	TRBJ2-1	ASSQDRQAGGQF
TRBV20-1	TRBJ2-1	SARDPSSGVYNEQF
TRBV5-8	TRBJ2-7	ASSPTDRGGYEQY
TRBV2	TRBJ2-1	ASKGNEQF
TRBV5-1	TRBJ2-1	ASSRQADYNEQF
TRBV12-3/TRBV12-4	TRBJ2-6	ASSTSGANVLT
TRBV18	TRBJ2-7	ASSPAEGGGH
TRBV28	TRBJ2-7	ASRNLGLATYEQY
TRBV6-1	TRBJ2-2	ASSVVGQRYTATGELF
TRBV6-2/TRBV6-3	TRBJ2-3	ATGTGTDTQY
TRBV6-2/TRBV6-3	TRBJ2-1	ASSRDRGNEQF
TRBV5-5	TRBJ1-2	ASSFGVGYGYT
TRBV28	TRBJ2-7	ASSAPTSASNEQY
TRBV7-2	TRBJ2-7	ASSLTSVTYEQY
TRBV20-1	TRBJ2-5	RAGSGKETQY
TRBV6-4	TRBJ1-1	ASREQGNTEAF
TRBV3-2	TRBJ2-2	ASSQDIQHLAECTGELF